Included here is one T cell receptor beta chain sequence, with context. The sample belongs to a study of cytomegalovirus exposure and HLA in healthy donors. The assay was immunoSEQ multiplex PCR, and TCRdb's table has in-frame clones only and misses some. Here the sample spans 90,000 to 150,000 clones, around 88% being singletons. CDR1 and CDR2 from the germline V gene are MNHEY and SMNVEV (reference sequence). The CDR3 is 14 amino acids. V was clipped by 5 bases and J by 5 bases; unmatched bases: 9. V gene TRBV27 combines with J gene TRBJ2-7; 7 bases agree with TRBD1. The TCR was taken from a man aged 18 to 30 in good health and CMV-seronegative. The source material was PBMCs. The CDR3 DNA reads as TGTGCCAGCAGTCCCGGGACAGAAGGCCACGAGCAGTACTTC. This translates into CASSPGTEGHEQYF.